A selection of T cell receptor beta chains follows, all from one sample in a study of blood T cell repertoires in COVID-19. Sequencing was performed with immunoSEQ multiplex PCR; in TCRdb, only in-frame clones are kept and a portion is missing. The sample lists 300,000 to 350,000 clones, about 91% occurring once. Sample: peripheral blood. These receptors came from a man aged 25-45 years with COVID-19, enrolled during active disease. Each CDR3 is given with its conserved first and last residue. A D gene is named only where the DNA matches it firmly. Rows give clone size only sometimes, using once, few, many, or a class for an expanded clone.

j_call d_call clone_size cdr3_length v_call cdr3_nt cdr3_aa
TRBJ2-3 NA once 14 TRBV9 TGTGCCAGCAGCGTAACAGGGAATACAGATACGCAGTATTTT CASSVTGNTDTQYF
TRBJ2-2 NA NA 14 TRBV9 TGTGCCAGCAGCGTGGCAGGGTCAACCGGGGAGCTGTTTTTT CASSVAGSTGELFF
TRBJ1-1 NA NA 14 TRBV18 TGTGCCAGCTCACCACGGCAGGAGAACACTGAAGCTTTCTTT CASSPRQENTEAFF
TRBJ1-2 TRBD1 NA 15 TRBV11-2 TGTGCCAGCAGCTTAAAAGTGGGACAGGGCTATGGCTACACCTTC CASSLKVGQGYGYTF
TRBJ1-2 NA NA 15 TRBV7-2 TGTGCCAGCAGCTTGTATACCATCCGGGGAGATGGCTACACCTTC CASSLYTIRGDGYTF
TRBJ2-1 TRBD2 NA 16 TRBV6-2/TRBV6-3 TGTGCCAGCAGTTACAGTCCGGGACTAGCACTACACTTAGAGTTCTTC CASSYSPGLALHLEFF
TRBJ2-1 NA NA 14 TRBV11-2 TGTGCCAGCAGCTTAACGAGCTCCTACAATGAGCAGTTCTTC CASSLTSSYNEQFF
TRBJ2-7 TRBD1 NA 16 TRBV11-2 TGTGCCAGCAGTTCCCCGGGACAGGGGTCGTCCTACGAGCAGTACTTC CASSSPGQGSSYEQYF
TRBJ1-5 NA NA 15 TRBV19 TGTGCCAGTAGTATCCTACTACGGGGGTTCCAGCCCCAGCATTTT CASSILLRGFQPQHF
TRBJ1-5 NA NA 14 TRBV7-8 TGTGCCAGCAGCTTGGGACTGAGCAATCAGCCCCAGCATTTT CASSLGLSNQPQHF
TRBJ1-1 TRBD1 NA 17 TRBV4-2 TGTGCCAGCAGCCAATGGGAACAGGGGGGAAGGGGCACTGAAGCTTTCTTT CASSQWEQGGRGTEAFF
TRBJ1-5 NA NA 13 TRBV10-3 TGTGCCATCAGTGCAAGGGGCGATCAGCCCCAGCATTTT CAISARGDQPQHF
TRBJ1-1 NA NA 14 TRBV24-1 TGTGCCACCAGTGATCCCGGACAGAGCACTGAAGCTTTCTTT CATSDPGQSTEAFF